This T cell receptor beta chain was documented in a study of cytomegalovirus exposure and HLA in healthy donors. Study details: Genetic ancestry analysis placed approximately 79% of the 400 or so donors that were genotyped in the Caucasian-associated cluster.

Primers included in the PCR were 60 Vbeta and 13 Jbeta primers. Libraries were prepared by immunoSEQ multiplex PCR; TCRdb keeps only in-frame clonotypes and omits some of them. The sample holds about 160,000 clones, roughly 82% seen once. The TCR comes from a woman aged 45-59 years in good health and CMV-seropositive. Sequencing was performed on PBMCs.

CDR3 loop: CASSPLTGDNSPLHF. The CDR3 DNA follows: TGTGCCAGCAGCCCACTGACTGGCGATAATTCACCCCTCCACTTT. This rearrangement joins TRBV7-8 to TRBJ1-6; no clear D. Germline loops: CDR1 SGHVS, CDR2 FQNEAQ. The V end lost 5 bases, the J end lost 5 bases, and 13 bases lay between the germline ends. This CDR3 spans 15 amino acids.